This record concerns one TCR beta chain sequence. The antigen is unknown. This sample is drawn from a study of shared clonotypes between healthy human individuals. Study context: Three plates were used per donor for CD4 naive, three for CD4 memory, two for CD8 naive and one for CD8 memory.

Study-level results: What rarefaction showed was incomplete sorted-subset sequencing despite large depth.

CD45RO negativity and positive selection for CCR7 defined naive CD8 cells, a population that excluded terminally differentiated effector memory CD45RA+ cells. Each sorted subset replicate got 200 ng genomic DNA, roughly 30,000 genomes. Authors' processing steps: Without quality scores, immunoSEQ junctional reads could not be filtered like full-length reads. Measured with immunoSEQ multiplex PCR; TCRdb has only the in-frame clones, and not every one. V and J calls and clone size are given by that table; D and trimming were obtained from the DNA. The sample lists around 2,000,000 clones; about 93% were seen once. Germline loops: CDR1 SEHNR, CDR2 FQNEAQ (reference sequence). CDR3 length: 14 amino acids. J was trimmed by 3 bases and V by 5 bases; bases with no gene match: 6.

The receptor was isolated from a man aged 18 to 35 in good health. Some clones in this sample may be carry-over from other donors' samples. The rearrangement uses TRBV7-9 and TRBJ1-2, with 7 bases aligning to TRBD1. Input material: naive CD8+ T cells from PBMCs. This chain's CDR3 is CASSTIGTDYGYTF. The CDR3 region has the DNA TGTGCCAGCAGCACAATCGGGACAGACTATGGCTACACCTTC.